The source of this T cell receptor beta chain is a study of cytomegalovirus exposure and HLA in healthy donors. Across the whole study: Unique TCR beta sequences numbering about 100 million came from roughly 180 million T cells in an earlier analysis.

The CDR3 runs to 15 residues. Trimming removed 3 bases from V and 0 bases from J, with 9 bases in between. The germline CDR1 and CDR2 sequences are ENHRY and SYGVKD. Primers included in the PCR were 60 Vbeta and 13 Jbeta primers. Assay: immunoSEQ multiplex PCR; the TCRdb copy retains only in-frame clones and omits some. The sample contains about 200,000 clones, around 80% of which appear only once. Findings and caveats of the study: Reportedly, diagnosis of cytomegalovirus status by the classifier showed high specificity and sensitivity. Per a later analysis, roughly 17,000 TCR beta sequences showed association with HLA alleles at 0.05 false discovery rate. Rarity marked most TCR sequences, yet some public TCRs occurred in many donors.

There are a few counts of this clone. What it binds is unknown. The source of this sequence is a woman in her 30s in good health and CMV-seropositive. This chain connects TRBV10-3 to TRBJ2-1; no reliable D call. Material: PBMCs. The CDR3 protein is CAISDRLTSYNEQFF. As DNA, the CDR3 is TGTGCCATCAGTGACAGGCTTACCTCCTACAATGAGCAGTTCTTC.